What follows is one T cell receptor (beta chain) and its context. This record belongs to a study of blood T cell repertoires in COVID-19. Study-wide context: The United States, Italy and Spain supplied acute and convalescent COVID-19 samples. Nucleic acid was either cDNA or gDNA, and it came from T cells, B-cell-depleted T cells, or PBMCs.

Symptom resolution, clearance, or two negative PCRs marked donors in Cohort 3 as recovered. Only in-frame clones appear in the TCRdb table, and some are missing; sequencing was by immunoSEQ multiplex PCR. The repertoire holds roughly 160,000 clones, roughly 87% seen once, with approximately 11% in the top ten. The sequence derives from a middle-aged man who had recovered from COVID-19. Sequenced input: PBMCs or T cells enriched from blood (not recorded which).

CDR3 residues: CASSPTGSGNTIYF. The CDR3 region has the DNA TGTGCCAGCAGCCCGACAGGCTCTGGAAACACCATATATTTT. The V gene is TRBV2, the J gene TRBJ1-3; tentatively, D is TRBD1 (6 bases). The germline V gene has CDR1 SNHLY and CDR2 FYNNEI. The V and J ends lost 6 bases and 0 bases respectively, with 9 bases between them. The CDR3 is 14 amino acids.